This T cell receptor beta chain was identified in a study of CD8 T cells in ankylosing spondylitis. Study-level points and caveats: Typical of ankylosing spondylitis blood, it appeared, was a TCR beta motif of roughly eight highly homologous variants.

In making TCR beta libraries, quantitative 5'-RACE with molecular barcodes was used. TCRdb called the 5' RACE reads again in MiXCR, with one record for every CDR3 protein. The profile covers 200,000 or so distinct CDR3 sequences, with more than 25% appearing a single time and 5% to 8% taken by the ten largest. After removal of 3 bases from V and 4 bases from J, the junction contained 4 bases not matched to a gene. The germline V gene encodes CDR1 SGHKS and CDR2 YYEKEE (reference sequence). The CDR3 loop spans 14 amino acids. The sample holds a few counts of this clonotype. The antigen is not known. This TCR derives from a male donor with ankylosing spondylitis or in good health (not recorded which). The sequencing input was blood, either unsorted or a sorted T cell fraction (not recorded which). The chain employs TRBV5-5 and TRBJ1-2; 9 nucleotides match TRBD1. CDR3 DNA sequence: TGTGCCAGCAGCTCGGACAGGGGAGGCTATGGCTACACCTTC. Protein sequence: CASSSDRGGYGYTF.